Each of the 9 T cell receptor beta chains below was sequenced from the same sample in a study of blood T cell repertoires in COVID-19. The method was immunoSEQ multiplex PCR; TCRdb's version includes in-frame clones alone and lacks a portion of them. The sample includes about 110,000 clones, approximately 90% of them seen just once. Sequenced sample: peripheral blood. All receptors come from a woman aged 45-60 years with acute or convalescent COVID-19.

The CDR3 sequence is CASRTGRSNAGELFF. The CDR3 DNA follows: TGTGCCAGCAGGACAGGTCGCAGCAACGCCGGGGAGCTGTTTTTT. The chain carries TRBV28 and TRBJ2-2, with D possibly being TRBD1 (6 bases). Per the germline V gene, CDR1 is MDHEN and CDR2 is SYDVKM. This CDR3 contains 15 residues. V was clipped by 6 bases and J by 6 bases, with 17 bases between them.

In its sample, this clone was seen a few times. The V gene is TRBV7-9, the J gene TRBJ1-1; a weak D match, TRBD1 (5 bases). With 3 bases removed from V and 1 base from J, the gap between germline ends came to 6 bases. CDR3 size: 13 residues. Looked up from germline, CDR1 is SEHNR and CDR2 is FQNEAQ (reference sequence). The CDR3 here is CASSFTGNTEAFF. The DNA of the CDR3 is TGTGCCAGCAGCTTTACAGGGAACACTGAAGCTTTCTTT.

V and J are TRBV24-1 and TRBJ1-2, with D possibly TRBD1 on 5 matching bases. The CDR3 extends over 12 amino acids. Per germline, CDR1 KGHDR and CDR2 SFDVKD. Between the trimmed V and J ends, which lost 3 bases and 7 bases, there was a span of 8 bases. CDR3 nucleotide sequence: TGTGCCACCAGTGATCAGGGCAGTGGCTACACCTTC. Its translation is CATSDQGSGYTF.

The V call is TRBV5-1, the J call TRBJ1-5, with 7 bases aligning to TRBD1. CDR1 SGHRS and CDR2 YFSETQ come from the germline V gene. This CDR3 comprises 14 residues. J lost 7 bases, V lost 3 bases, and 7 bases had no gene match. CDR3 in DNA: TGCGCCAGCAGCTCAGGACAGGTTGGACAGCCCCAGCATTTT. Amino acid sequence: CASSSGQVGQPQHF.

This clone was observed a single time. The V call is TRBV7-2, the J call TRBJ1-1; 11 positions agree with TRBD1. The CDR3 length is 15 residues. V lost 1 base and J lost 5; bases outside the gene matches: 3. Germline CDR1 reads SGHTA; CDR2 reads FQGNSA. CDR3 nucleotides: TGTGCCAGCAGCTTAGGACGGGACAGGGGGACTGAAGCTTTCTTT. This translates into CASSLGRDRGTEAFF.

This clone showed up just once. The V and J genes are TRBV12-3 or TRBV12-4 and TRBJ2-5, with D maybe TRBD1 (6 bases). Trimming took 6 bases from V and 4 from J, leaving 12 bases between them. The CDR3 totals 13 residues. This CDR3 is CASSTTGRETQYF. As DNA, the CDR3 is TGTGCCAGCAGCACAACAGGGAGAGAGACCCAGTACTTC.

The chain uses TRBV7-3 and TRBJ2-1; unclear D gene. V shed 3 bases and J shed 1 base, with 10 bases lying between them. Germline loops: CDR1 SGHTA, CDR2 FQGTGA. The CDR3 has 15 residues. CDR3 sequence reads: CASSFRVVSYNEQFF. The CDR3 DNA sequence: TGTGCCAGCAGCTTTCGGGTCGTGTCCTACAATGAGCAGTTCTTC.

The CDR3 protein is CASSQDRGTYNEQFF. CDR3 sequence (DNA): TGTGCCAGCTCTCAGGACAGGGGAACCTACAATGAGCAGTTCTTC. The chain joins TRBV18 to TRBJ2-1; 9 bases match TRBD1. Germline lookup yields CDR1 KGHSH and CDR2 LQKENI. The CDR3 totals 15 residues. Trimming cost V 6 bases and J 2 bases; bases outside gene matches: 5.

The chain couples TRBV6-5 to TRBJ1-6, with D perhaps TRBD1 (5 bases). Germline CDR1 reads MNHEY; CDR2 reads SVGAGI. V was cut by 0 bases and J by 8 bases, with 11 bases left in between. This CDR3 region has 15 residues. The CDR3 region is CASSYSTAGYSPLHF. The CDR3 DNA is TGTGCCAGCAGTTACTCGACAGCGGGGTATTCACCCCTCCACTTT.